This T cell receptor (beta chain) was documented in a study of neurological immune-mediated disorders. At the level of the study: The disease course was relapsing-remitting in some 31 and secondary progressive in about 9% of the 34 multiple sclerosis patients.

The cDNA came from 5'RACE, which used 10-nucleotide random UMIs. TCRdb independently ran MiXCR on the 5' RACE reads; one entry per CDR3 protein. The repertoire holds around 70,000 distinct CDR3 sequences, with less than 5.5% as singletons. Turning to this clonotype: Its antigen remains unidentified. One junction end does not reproduce the germline sequence, and a read error may be involved.

Germline V gene sequence: CDR1 DFQATT, CDR2 SNEGSKA (reference sequence). This CDR3 is built from 15 residues. General study results and limits: Phylogenetic grouping assigned the repertoires of 18 of 34 multiple sclerosis patients to a single cluster of related CDR3 sequences. This cluster may be a repertoire-level signature.

The sample taken for sequencing was PBMCs. The chain is built from TRBV20-1 and TRBJ1-6, with 8 bases matching TRBD1. This clonotype was sampled from a man younger than 30 with multiple sclerosis. CDR3: CSTTNLQGVNSPLNF. CDR3 DNA: TGCAGTACTACCAATTTACAGGGGGTTAATTCACCCCTCAACTTT.